Reported below is one TCR beta chain. Libraries were prepared by immunoSEQ multiplex PCR; TCRdb keeps only in-frame clonotypes and omits some of them. The table shows 200,000 to 300,000 clones, with 86% occurring only once. The data originate from a study of blood T cell repertoires in COVID-19. Sequencing was performed on PBMCs or T cells enriched from blood (not recorded which). The TCR sequence derives from a woman aged 18 to 35 who had recovered from COVID-19.

CDR3 bases: TGTGCCAGCAGTCGGCCGGGGACAGACACTGAAGCTTTCTTT. This translates into CASSRPGTDTEAFF. This chain uses TRBV28 with TRBJ1-1; 7 bases agree with TRBD1. The CDR3 sequence is 14 residues long. The germline CDR1 and CDR2 sequences are MDHEN and SYDVKM. V lost 5 bases and J lost 3; bases outside the gene matches: 6.